Each of the 30 T cell receptor beta chains below was sequenced from the same sample in a study of regulatory T cells in long-lasting Graves disease. TCR beta libraries were built with iRepertoire HTBI primers and Arm-PCR of CDR3 regions. TCRdb ran MiXCR on the multiplex PCR reads and lists one entry per CDR3 protein. The data hold about 450,000 distinct CDR3 sequences, with 13% to 15% observed a single time. Described time point: newly diagnosed GD, antithyroid drugs for less than 3 months. The TCR library was made from RNA that had been extracted from PBMCs in TRIzol. This sample also appeared in a second study, on T cells in Graves' hyperthyroidism and ophthalmopathy.

The starting material was peripheral blood mononuclear cells (PBMCs), obtained at new diagnosis, from a patient treated with antithyroid drugs. Source of these receptors: a woman aged 45-65 years with Graves disease.

Note on this clonotype: A single base is all that separates this from a far larger clone, so a read error is likely. The rearrangement uses TRBV2 and TRBJ2-3; D remains unclear. The J call may be faulty, since TRBJ1-1 better matches the DNA end. CDR3 length: 11 amino acids. The germline CDR1 and CDR2 sequences are SNHLY and FYNNEI. The CDR3 DNA follows: TGTGCCAGCAGAGATAGGAGCAAAGCTTTCTTT. Translation gives CASRDRSKAFF.

Comment on this clonotype: This may be a read error, as it is one base from a much larger clone. The J gene is TRBJ2-1, the V gene TRBV6-9; D is unclear. Per germline, CDR1 MNHGY and CDR2 SVAAGI. The CDR3 length is 14 residues. Trimming stripped 3 bases from V and 5 bases from J, with 11 bases between. This chain's CDR3 is CASSYFRGNNEQFF. Written as DNA, the CDR3 is TGTGCCAGCAGTTACTTCCGCGGAAACAATGAGCAGTTCTTC.

This clonotype was seen many times. This CDR3 reads CASSLSEGIGYTF. The CDR3 nucleotides read TGTGCCAGCAGCTTATCGGAGGGTATTGGCTACACCTTC. V and J are TRBV11-2 and TRBJ1-2; D gene uncertain. Between the trimmed V and J ends, which lost 2 bases and 7 bases, there was a span of 11 bases. The CDR3 contains 13 residues. Germline V gene sequence: CDR1 SGHAT, CDR2 FQNNGV.

This clonotype appeared many times. V usage is TRBV11-2 and J usage is TRBJ2-4; maybe TRBD2 (6 bases). Germline CDR1 reads SGHAT; CDR2 reads FQNNGV. The CDR3 runs to 18 residues. Trimming took off 0 bases at V and 1 base at J, with 16 bases between the two ends. CDR3 protein: CASSLEAGPFGAKNIQYF. DNA of the CDR3: TGTGCCAGCAGCTTAGAAGCGGGCCCCTTCGGGGCCAAAAACATTCAGTACTTC.

This clonotype was observed many times. This sequence joins TRBV2 and TRBJ2-1; 7 positions match TRBD2. Germline V gene lookup returns CDR1 SNHLY and CDR2 FYNNEI. The length of the CDR3 is 16 residues. The ends lost 7 bases at V and 7 bases at J; junction bases unmatched: 16. As DNA, the CDR3 is TGTGCCAGCACGTCCGGGGCGGGAGTCGTCTTGAATGAGCAGTTCTTC. Its translation: CASTSGAGVVLNEQFF.

This clonotype was seen ten or more times. This chain links TRBV20-1 with TRBJ1-1, with D hard to call. There are 15 residues in the CDR3. Trimming cost V 0 bases and J 1 base, with 12 bases left between them. The germline V gene has CDR1 DFQATT and CDR2 SNEGSKA (reference sequence). CDR3 protein: CSARDPRKGNTEAFF. In DNA, the CDR3 is TGCAGTGCTAGAGATCCGCGGAAGGGGAACACTGAAGCTTTCTTT.

This clonotype has ten or more counts. J is TRBJ1-5 and V is TRBV6-5; the D is unclear. V lost 4 bases, J lost 4 bases, and 11 bases lay in between. The CDR3 is 14 residues long. Germline V lookup: CDR1 MNHEY, CDR2 SVGAGI. CDR3 DNA sequence: TGTGCCAGCAGTTCCCTCAGTGGTAATCAGCCCCAGCATTTT. Translation: CASSSLSGNQPQHF.

The rearrangement uses TRBV7-6 and TRBJ2-7; D gene uncertain. This CDR3 comprises 16 residues. CDR1 SGHVS and CDR2 FNYEAQ come from the germline V gene. The V and J ends lost 1 base and 8 bases respectively, with 21 bases between them. CDR3 residues: CASSLEGSASSKKQYF. Here the CDR3 DNA reads TGTGCCAGCAGCTTAGAAGGGTCCGCGTCGAGTAAGAAGCAGTACTTC.

This clonotype was picked up many times. The chain recombines TRBV10-3 with TRBJ1-4, with D hard to call. The ends were cut back, 0 bases at V and 6 bases at J, with 8 bases in the middle. CDR3 length: 14 amino acids. Germline CDR1 and CDR2: ENHRY and SYGVKD. DNA for the CDR3: TGTGCCATCAGTGAGTCGGCCGGAGATGAAAAACTGTTTTTT. Residues: CAISESAGDEKLFF.

A few counts support this clonotype. The V and J genes are TRBV28 and TRBJ1-5; 8 nucleotides align to TRBD1. The junction had 3 bases not matched to a gene; V was cut back by 3 bases and J by 5 bases. This CDR3 is built from 14 residues. Germline assignment: CDR1 MDHEN and CDR2 SYDVKM. CDR3 sequence: CASSLGQVHQPQHF. The CDR3 DNA reads TGTGCCAGCAGTTTGGGACAGGTACATCAGCCCCAGCATTTT.

The genes are TRBV12-3 or TRBV12-4 and TRBJ2-3; a weak D match, TRBD2 (5 bases). The V end was cut by 4 bases, the J end by 4 bases, with 15 bases between. The CDR3 spans 15 residues. The CDR3, as DNA: TGTGCCAGCAGTTCCTGGATAGAGAGGGCAGATACGCAGTATTTT. Translating gives CASSSWIERADTQYF.

This clonotype was found many times. This rearrangement joins TRBV18 to TRBJ2-3; 9 bases map to TRBD2. Germline assignment: CDR1 KGHSH and CDR2 LQKENI. The ends lost 2 bases at V and 3 bases at J; junction bases unmatched: 3. This CDR3 spans 15 amino acids. DNA for the CDR3: TGTGCCAGCTCACCAGTCGCGGGAGGGACAGATACGCAGTATTTT. It translates to CASSPVAGGTDTQYF.

Many counts were recorded for this clonotype. The chain employs TRBV10-3 and TRBJ2-7, with TRBD1 matching over 9 bases. The V segment lost 10 bases and the J segment 5 bases; nucleotides outside the gene matches: 15. Germline V lookup: CDR1 ENHRY, CDR2 SYGVKD. The CDR3 runs to 15 residues. This chain's CDR3 is CATRSHRDRVDEQYF. As DNA, the CDR3 is TGTGCCACCCGGAGTCACCGGGACAGGGTCGACGAGCAGTACTTC.

This clonotype was found many times. The genes are TRBV6-5 and TRBJ1-5; D is ambiguous. Trimming left V 2 bases short and J 0 bases short, with 2 bases between. The germline CDR1 and CDR2 sequences are MNHEY and SVGAGI. The CDR3 runs 13 residues. This CDR3 reads CASSYNSNQPQHF. The CDR3 bases are TGTGCCAGCAGTTACAATAGCAATCAGCCCCAGCATTTT.

This clonotype showed up just a few times. This rearrangement joins TRBV11-2 to TRBJ2-5, with D maybe TRBD1 (5 bases). Germline V gene data show CDR1 as SGHAT and CDR2 as FQNNGV. Trimming took 1 base from V and 1 from J, leaving 13 bases between them. CDR3 length: 16 amino acids. The CDR3 DNA sequence: TGTGCCAGCAGCTTAGGGGGCTTTAGTTTCCAAGAGACCCAGTACTTC. As protein: CASSLGGFSFQETQYF.

The J gene is TRBJ2-1, the V gene TRBV9; 13 bases fit TRBD2. This CDR3 has 17 amino acids. Trimming at V came to 3 bases and at J to 3 bases, leaving 6 bases not matched to a gene. Germline V gene sequence: CDR1 SGDLS, CDR2 YYNGEE. CDR3 DNA sequence: TGTGCCAGCAGCGACACTAGCGGGAGGGCCGACTACAATGAGCAGTTCTTC. Residues: CASSDTSGRADYNEQFF.

This clonotype turned up a few times. This chain uses TRBV6-5 with TRBJ1-6; D gene uncertain. V lost 0 bases to trimming and J lost 5 bases, with 20 bases between them. Germline V CDR1 and CDR2: MNHEY, SVGAGI. This CDR3 has 19 amino acids. The chain's CDR3 is CASSYSTFHGRKNNSPLHF. CDR3 sequence (DNA): TGTGCCAGCAGTTACTCGACTTTCCACGGACGGAAAAATAATTCACCCCTCCACTTT.

In this sample, this clonotype turned up many times. The V and J genes are TRBV6-1 and TRBJ2-3; perhaps TRBD2 as D (6 bases). V lost 5 bases and J 4 bases, leaving 16 bases between the germline ends. The CDR3 loop spans 15 amino acids. Per germline, CDR1 MNHNS and CDR2 SASEGT. For the CDR3, the DNA is TGTGCCAGCAGTCCCCACGTAGCGGCGGCAGATACGCAGTATTTT. Translated, it gives CASSPHVAAADTQYF.

In this sample, this clonotype turned up many times. This chain uses TRBV27 with TRBJ1-5, with TRBD1 matching 7 bases. CDR1 and CDR2 from the germline V gene are MNHEY and SMNVEV (reference sequence). Losses at the gene ends were 9 bases for V and 0 bases for J; bases not matched to a gene: 11. The CDR3 is made up of 16 amino acids. CDR3 residues: CARVGGGEDSNQPQHF. CDR3 bases: TGTGCCAGGGTGGGAGGGGGCGAGGATAGCAATCAGCCCCAGCATTTT.

Only a few counts were recorded for this clonotype. The chain is built from TRBV10-3 and TRBJ2-7; D may be TRBD2 (6 bases). Between the trimmed V and J ends, which lost 11 bases and 2 bases, there was a span of 13 bases. Germline V gives CDR1 ENHRY, CDR2 SYGVKD. The CDR3 has 12 residues. The CDR3 DNA reads as TGTGCCTCGGCCGCGGGACCCTACGAGCAGTACTTC. It yields the protein CASAAGPYEQYF.

The gene calls are TRBV28 and TRBJ2-7; 7 bases are shared with TRBD2. This CDR3 has 15 residues. V was pared by 5 bases and J by 3 bases, with 10 bases of the junction left unmatched. Germline V gene sequence: CDR1 MDHEN, CDR2 SYDVKM. The CDR3 bases are TGTGCCAGCAGTAGCGGGACCCCGACCGACTACGAGCAGTACTTC. Protein: CASSSGTPTDYEQYF.

Comments on this clonotype: This may be a read error, as it is one base from a much larger clone. Since no conserved phenylalanine or tryptophan closes the CDR3, a read error is the likely cause. V usage is TRBV29-1 and J usage is TRBJ2-1; a possible D gene is TRBD1 (6 bases). The CDR3 runs 16 residues. V dropped 0 bases and J dropped 9 bases, with 21 bases sitting between them. Germline CDR1 SQVTM, CDR2 ANQGSEA. The CDR3 protein is CSVEDRGTRTGGEQFL. Here the CDR3 DNA reads TGCAGCGTTGAAGATCGTGGGACAAGGACCGGTGGTGAGCAGTTCCTC.

Ten or more counts support this clonotype. The chain uses TRBV6-5 and TRBJ2-3; D is unresolved. The CDR3 totals 13 residues. CDR1 MNHEY and CDR2 SVGAGI come from the germline V gene. V dropped 2 bases and J dropped 6 bases, with 9 bases sitting between them. The DNA of the CDR3 is TGTGCCAGCAGTTACAGAGCGAGCGATACGCAGTATTTT. Translation gives CASSYRASDTQYF.

This clonotype appeared many times. The rearrangement uses TRBV20-1 and TRBJ2-7, with D perhaps matching TRBD2 (6 bases). The CDR3 consists of 15 residues. The germline V gene encodes CDR1 DFQATT and CDR2 SNEGSKA (reference sequence). V was pared by 2 bases and J by 1 base, with 15 bases between. In DNA, the CDR3 is TGCAGTGCTAGACCGACGGACGGGACTTCCTACGAGCAGTACTTC. Protein: CSARPTDGTSYEQYF.

This clonotype was observed many times. The chain joins TRBV2 to TRBJ1-5; D gene ambiguous. CDR1 SNHLY and CDR2 FYNNEI come from the germline V gene. The ends were cut back, 6 bases at V and 4 bases at J, with 16 bases in the middle. The CDR3 runs 15 residues. This CDR3 is CASSATGPRNQPQHF. CDR3 coding DNA: TGTGCCAGCAGCGCTACCGGGCCCAGAAATCAGCCCCAGCATTTT.

The chain recombines TRBV30 with TRBJ2-7, with 7 positions matching TRBD1. CDR3 length: 14 residues. Trimming removed 2 bases from V and 4 bases from J; junction bases left unmatched: 8. Germline assignment: CDR1 GTSNPN and CDR2 SVGIG (reference sequence). CDR3 in amino acids: CAWSIQGIDYEQYF. The DNA for the CDR3 is TGTGCCTGGAGTATACAGGGGATCGATTACGAGCAGTACTTC.

This clonotype turned up a few times. This chain uses TRBV5-1 with TRBJ2-2, with D perhaps being TRBD1 or TRBD2 (5 bases each). V dropped 1 base and J dropped 5 bases, with 21 bases sitting between them. This CDR3 comprises 18 residues. The germline V gene encodes CDR1 SGHRS and CDR2 YFSETQ. The CDR3 region has the DNA TGCGCCAGCAGCTTGTTCGCCGATTCGTTGGGGGTTACCGGGGAGCTGTTTTTT. Amino acid sequence: CASSLFADSLGVTGELFF.

This clonotype was observed many times. The V gene is TRBV10-3, the J gene TRBJ2-7, with unresolved D. Germline CDR1 ENHRY, CDR2 SYGVKD. CDR3 length: 16 amino acids. V dropped 0 bases and J dropped 7 bases, with 19 bases sitting between them. In DNA form, the CDR3 reads TGTGCCATCAGTGAGTCGTATCGCCCATCCGTGGAGGAGCAGTACTTC. This translates into CAISESYRPSVEEQYF.

This clonotype was found many times. This chain connects TRBV28 to TRBJ1-3; TRBD1 matches at 8 bases. Looked up from germline, CDR1 is MDHEN and CDR2 is SYDVKM. The J segment lost 0 bases and the V segment lost 5 bases, leaving 6 bases of the junction unmatched. The CDR3 loop spans 16 amino acids. The CDR3 DNA reads TGTGCCAGCAGTACGACAGGGGCCCCCTCTGGAAACACCATATATTTT. Encoded protein: CASSTTGAPSGNTIYF. Full variable domain (outside the CDR3, taken from reference TRBV28 and TRBJ1-3): DVKVTQSSRYLVKRTGEKVFLECVQDMDHENMFWYRQDPGLGLRLIYFSYDVKMKEKGDIPEGYSVSREKKERFSLILESASTNQTSMYLCASSTTGAPSGNTIYFGEGSWLTVV.

This clonotype was seen more than once but under ten times. This chain links TRBV5-4 with TRBJ2-2, with D possibly TRBD2 on 6 matching bases. This CDR3 has 17 amino acids. Trimming left V 4 bases short and J 2 bases short, with 18 bases between. The germline V gene has CDR1 SGHNT and CDR2 YYREEE (reference sequence). The CDR3 coding sequence is TGTGCCAGCAGCGGGAGTGGTAGCGGAGGAAACACCGGGGAGCTGTTTTTT. Translated: CASSGSGSGGNTGELFF.